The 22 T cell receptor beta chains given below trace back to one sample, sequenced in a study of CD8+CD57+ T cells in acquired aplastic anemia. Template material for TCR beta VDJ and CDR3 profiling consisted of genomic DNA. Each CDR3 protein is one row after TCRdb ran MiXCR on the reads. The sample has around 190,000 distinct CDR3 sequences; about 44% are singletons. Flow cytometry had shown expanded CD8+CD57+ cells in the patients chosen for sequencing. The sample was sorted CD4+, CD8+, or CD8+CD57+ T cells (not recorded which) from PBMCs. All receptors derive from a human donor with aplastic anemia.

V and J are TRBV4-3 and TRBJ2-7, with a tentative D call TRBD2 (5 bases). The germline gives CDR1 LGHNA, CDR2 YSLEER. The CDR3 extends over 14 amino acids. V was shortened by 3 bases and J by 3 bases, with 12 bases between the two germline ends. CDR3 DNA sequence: TGCGCCAGCAGCCAGTTCACGGGGAGCTACGAGCAGTACTTC. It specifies CASSQFTGSYEQYF.

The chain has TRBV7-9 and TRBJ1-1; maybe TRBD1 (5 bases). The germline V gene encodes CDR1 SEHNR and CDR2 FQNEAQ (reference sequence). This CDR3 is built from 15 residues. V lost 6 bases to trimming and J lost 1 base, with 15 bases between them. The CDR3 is CASREAGRRNTEAFF. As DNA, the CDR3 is TGTGCCAGCAGAGAAGCGGGACGTAGGAACACTGAAGCTTTCTTT.

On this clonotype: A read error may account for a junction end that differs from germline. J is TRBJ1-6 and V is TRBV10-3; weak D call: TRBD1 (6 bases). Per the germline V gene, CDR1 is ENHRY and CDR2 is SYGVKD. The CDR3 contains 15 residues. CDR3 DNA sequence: TGTGCCATCAGTGTTGGAGGGGGTTATAATTCACCCCTCTACTTT. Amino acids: CAISVGGGYNSPLYF.

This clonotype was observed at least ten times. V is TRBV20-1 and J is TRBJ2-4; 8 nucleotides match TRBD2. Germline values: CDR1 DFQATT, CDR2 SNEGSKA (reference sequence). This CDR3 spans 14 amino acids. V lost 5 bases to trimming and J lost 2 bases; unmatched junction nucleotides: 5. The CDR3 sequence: CSARGGASKNIQYF. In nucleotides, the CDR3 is TGCAGTGCTCGGGGGGGGGCCTCCAAAAACATTCAGTACTTC.

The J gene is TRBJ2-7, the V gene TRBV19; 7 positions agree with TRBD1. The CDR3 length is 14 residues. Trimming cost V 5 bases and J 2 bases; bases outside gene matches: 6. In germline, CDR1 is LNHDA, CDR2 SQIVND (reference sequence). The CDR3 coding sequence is TGTGCCAGTAGTGGAGATGGGACAGCCTACGAGCAGTACTTC. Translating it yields CASSGDGTAYEQYF.

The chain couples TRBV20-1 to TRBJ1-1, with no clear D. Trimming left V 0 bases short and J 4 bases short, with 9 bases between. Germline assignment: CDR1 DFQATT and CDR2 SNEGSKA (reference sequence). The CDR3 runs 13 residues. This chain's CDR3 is CSARDLGGTEAFF. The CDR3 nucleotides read TGCAGTGCTAGAGATTTGGGCGGCACTGAAGCTTTCTTT.

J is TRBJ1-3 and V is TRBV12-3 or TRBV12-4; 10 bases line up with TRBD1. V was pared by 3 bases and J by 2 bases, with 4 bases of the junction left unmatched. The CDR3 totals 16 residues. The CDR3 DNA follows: TGTGCCAGCAGTTTTTTAGGGACAGGGGCTGGAAACACCATATATTTT. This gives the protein CASSFLGTGAGNTIYF.

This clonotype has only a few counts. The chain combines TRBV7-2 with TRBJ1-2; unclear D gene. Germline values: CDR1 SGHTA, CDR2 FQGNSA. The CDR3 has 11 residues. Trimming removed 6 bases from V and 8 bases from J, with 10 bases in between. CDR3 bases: TGTGCCAGCAGATCAAACCGGGGCTACACCTTC. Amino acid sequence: CASRSNRGYTF.

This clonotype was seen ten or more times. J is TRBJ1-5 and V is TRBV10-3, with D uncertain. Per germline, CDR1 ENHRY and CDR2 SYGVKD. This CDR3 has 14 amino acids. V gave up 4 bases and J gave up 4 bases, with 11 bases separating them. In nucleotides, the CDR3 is TGTGCCATCAGTGGAACGGGTCTGAATCAGCCCCAGCATTTT. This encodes CAISGTGLNQPQHF.

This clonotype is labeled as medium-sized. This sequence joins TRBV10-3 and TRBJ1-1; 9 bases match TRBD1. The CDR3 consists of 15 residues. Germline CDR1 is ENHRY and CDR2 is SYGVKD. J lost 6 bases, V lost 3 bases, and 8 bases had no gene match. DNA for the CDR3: TGTGCCATCAGTGATTCCGGGACAGGGATGCCTGAAGCTTTCTTT. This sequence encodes CAISDSGTGMPEAFF.

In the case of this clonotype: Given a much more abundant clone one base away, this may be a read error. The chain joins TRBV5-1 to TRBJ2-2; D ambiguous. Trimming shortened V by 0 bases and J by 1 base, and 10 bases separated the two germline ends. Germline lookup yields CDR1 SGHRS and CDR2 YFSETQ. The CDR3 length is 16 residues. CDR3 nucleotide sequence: TGCGCCAGCAGCTTGGTGGGCAGCTTGAACACCGGGGAGCTGTTTTTT. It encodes CASSLVGSLNTGELFF.

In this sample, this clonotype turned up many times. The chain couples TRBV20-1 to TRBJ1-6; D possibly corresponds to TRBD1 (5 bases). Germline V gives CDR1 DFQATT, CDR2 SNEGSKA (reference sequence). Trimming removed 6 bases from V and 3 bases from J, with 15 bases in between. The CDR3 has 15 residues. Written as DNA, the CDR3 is TGCAGTGCGCCGGAAACAGGCGGCTATAATTCACCCCTCCACTTT. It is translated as CSAPETGGYNSPLHF.

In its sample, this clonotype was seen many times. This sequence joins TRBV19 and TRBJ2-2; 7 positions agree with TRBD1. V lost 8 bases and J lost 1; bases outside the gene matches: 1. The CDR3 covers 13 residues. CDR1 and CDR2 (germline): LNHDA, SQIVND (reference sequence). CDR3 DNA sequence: TGTGCCAGTGGACAGGAGAACACCGGGGAGCTGTTTTTT. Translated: CASGQENTGELFF.

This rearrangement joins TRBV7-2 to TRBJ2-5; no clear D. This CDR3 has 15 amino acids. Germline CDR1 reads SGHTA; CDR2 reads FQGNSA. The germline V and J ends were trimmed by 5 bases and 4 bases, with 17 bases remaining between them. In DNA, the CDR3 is TGTGCCAGCAGCATACCCGGGCCCCGAGGAGAGACCCAGTACTTC. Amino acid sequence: CASSIPGPRGETQYF.

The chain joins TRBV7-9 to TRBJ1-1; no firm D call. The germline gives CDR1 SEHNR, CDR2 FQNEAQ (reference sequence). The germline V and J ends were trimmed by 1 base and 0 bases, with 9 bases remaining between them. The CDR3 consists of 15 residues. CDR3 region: CASSLGEGMNTEAFF. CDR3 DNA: TGTGCCAGCAGCTTAGGGGAGGGAATGAACACTGAAGCTTTCTTT.

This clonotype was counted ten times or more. CDR3 residues: CASRRQENTEAFF. The CDR3 coding sequence is TGTGCCAGTAGAAGACAGGAGAACACTGAAGCTTTCTTT. The chain combines TRBV19 with TRBJ1-1; a possible D gene is TRBD1 (6 bases). This CDR3 spans 13 amino acids. Trimming took 6 bases from V and 1 from J, leaving 9 bases between them. Looked up from germline, CDR1 is LNHDA and CDR2 is SQIVND (reference sequence).

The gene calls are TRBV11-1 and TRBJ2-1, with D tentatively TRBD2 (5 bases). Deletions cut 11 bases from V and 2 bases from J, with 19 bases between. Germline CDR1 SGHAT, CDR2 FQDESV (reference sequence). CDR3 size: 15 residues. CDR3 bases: TGTGCCGGCAAACCCGGAGGAATCACCTACAATGAGCAGTTCTTC. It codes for CAGKPGGITYNEQFF.

CDR3 residues: CASSEVGTGGTGELFF. In DNA, the CDR3 is TGTGCCAGCAGTGAAGTGGGGACAGGGGGCACCGGGGAGCTGTTTTTT. The V gene is TRBV6-1, the J gene TRBJ2-2; 11 bases are shared with TRBD1. CDR1 and CDR2 from the germline V gene are MNHNS and SASEGT. Trimming cost V 1 base and J 4 bases; bases outside gene matches: 2. The CDR3 contains 16 residues.

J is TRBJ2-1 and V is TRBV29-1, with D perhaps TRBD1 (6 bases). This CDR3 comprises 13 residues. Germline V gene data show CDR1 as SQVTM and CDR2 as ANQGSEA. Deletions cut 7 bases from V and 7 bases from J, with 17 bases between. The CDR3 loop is CSGGVTGPNEQFF. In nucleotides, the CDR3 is TGCAGCGGAGGGGTGACAGGTCCGAATGAGCAGTTCTTC.

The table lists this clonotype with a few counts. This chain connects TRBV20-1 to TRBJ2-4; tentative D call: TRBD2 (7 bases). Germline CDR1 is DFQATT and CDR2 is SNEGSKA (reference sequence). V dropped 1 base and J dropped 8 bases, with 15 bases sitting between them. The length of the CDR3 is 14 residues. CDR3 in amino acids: CSARGGGARDIQYF. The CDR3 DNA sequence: TGCAGTGCTAGAGGGGGGGGCGCTCGGGACATTCAGTACTTC.

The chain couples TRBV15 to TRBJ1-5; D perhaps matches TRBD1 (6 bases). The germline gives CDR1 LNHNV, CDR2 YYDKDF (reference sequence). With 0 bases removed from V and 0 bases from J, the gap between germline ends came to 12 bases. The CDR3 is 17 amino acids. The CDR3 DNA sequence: TGTGCCACCAGCAGAGACAGGGGCTGGACTAGCAATCAGCCCCAGCATTTT. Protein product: CATSRDRGWTSNQPQHF.

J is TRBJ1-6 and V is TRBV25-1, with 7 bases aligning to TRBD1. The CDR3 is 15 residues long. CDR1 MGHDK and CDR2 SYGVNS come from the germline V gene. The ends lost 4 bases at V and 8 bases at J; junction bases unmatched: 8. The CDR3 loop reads CASSVGDSLDSPLHF. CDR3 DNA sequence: TGTGCCAGCAGTGTGGGGGACAGTCTTGATTCACCCCTCCACTTT.